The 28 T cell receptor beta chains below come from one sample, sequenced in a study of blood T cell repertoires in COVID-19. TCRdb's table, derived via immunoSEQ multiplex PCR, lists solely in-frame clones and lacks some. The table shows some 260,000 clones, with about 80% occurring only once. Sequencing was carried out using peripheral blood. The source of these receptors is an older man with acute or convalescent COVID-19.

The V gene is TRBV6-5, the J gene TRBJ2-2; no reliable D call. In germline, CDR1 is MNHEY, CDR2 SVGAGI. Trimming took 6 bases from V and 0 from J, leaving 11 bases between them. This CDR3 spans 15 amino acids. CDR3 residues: CASSPTFSNTGELFF. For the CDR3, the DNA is TGTGCCAGCAGCCCGACATTCTCGAACACCGGGGAGCTGTTTTTT.

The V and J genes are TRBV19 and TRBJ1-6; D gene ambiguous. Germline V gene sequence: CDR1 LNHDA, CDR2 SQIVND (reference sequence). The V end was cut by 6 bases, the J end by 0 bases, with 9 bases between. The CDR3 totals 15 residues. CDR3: CASSQQSSYNSPLHF. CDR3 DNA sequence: TGTGCCAGTAGCCAACAGAGCTCCTATAATTCACCCCTCCACTTT.

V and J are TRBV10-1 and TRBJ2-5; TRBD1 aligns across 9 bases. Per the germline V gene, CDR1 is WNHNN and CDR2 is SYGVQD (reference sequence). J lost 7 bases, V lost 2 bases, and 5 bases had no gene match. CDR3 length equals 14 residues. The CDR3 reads CASSEKGQGGTQYF. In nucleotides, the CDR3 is TGCGCCAGCAGTGAGAAGGGACAGGGTGGGACCCAGTACTTC.

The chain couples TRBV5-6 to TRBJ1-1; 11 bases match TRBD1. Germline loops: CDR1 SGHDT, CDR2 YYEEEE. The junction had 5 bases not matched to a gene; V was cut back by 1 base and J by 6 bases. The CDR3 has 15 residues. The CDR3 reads CASSLLGDRGAEAFF. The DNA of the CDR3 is TGTGCCAGCAGCTTGCTCGGGGACAGGGGGGCTGAAGCTTTCTTT.

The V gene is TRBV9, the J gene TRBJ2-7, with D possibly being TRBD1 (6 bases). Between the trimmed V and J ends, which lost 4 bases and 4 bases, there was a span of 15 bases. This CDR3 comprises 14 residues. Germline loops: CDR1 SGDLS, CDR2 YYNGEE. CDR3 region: CASSLTGTPYEQYF. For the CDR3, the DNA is TGTGCCAGCAGCTTAACCGGGACACCTTACGAGCAGTACTTC.

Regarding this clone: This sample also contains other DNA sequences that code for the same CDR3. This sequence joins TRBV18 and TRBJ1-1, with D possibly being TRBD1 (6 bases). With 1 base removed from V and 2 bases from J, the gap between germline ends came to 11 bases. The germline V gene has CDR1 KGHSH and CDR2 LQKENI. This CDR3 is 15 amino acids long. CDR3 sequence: CASSPLRTENTEAFF. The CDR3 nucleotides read TGTGCCAGCTCACCACTGAGGACAGAAAACACTGAAGCTTTCTTT.

CDR3 sequence (DNA): TGTGCCAGCAGCTTAGGGACTAACTACGAGCAGTACTTC. Translating gives CASSLGTNYEQYF. The rearrangement links TRBV7-9 to TRBJ2-7; tentative D call: TRBD2 (6 bases). Trimming left V 1 base short and J 3 bases short, with 7 bases between. Per germline, CDR1 SEHNR and CDR2 FQNEAQ (reference sequence). This CDR3 comprises 13 residues.

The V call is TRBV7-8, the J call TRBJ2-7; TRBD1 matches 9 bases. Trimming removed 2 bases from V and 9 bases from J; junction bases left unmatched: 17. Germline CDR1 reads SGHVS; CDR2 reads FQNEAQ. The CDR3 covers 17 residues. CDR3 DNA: TGTGCCAGCAGCTTAACCGGGACAGGGAGACTAGGAAGGGGGCAGTACTTC. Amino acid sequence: CASSLTGTGRLGRGQYF.

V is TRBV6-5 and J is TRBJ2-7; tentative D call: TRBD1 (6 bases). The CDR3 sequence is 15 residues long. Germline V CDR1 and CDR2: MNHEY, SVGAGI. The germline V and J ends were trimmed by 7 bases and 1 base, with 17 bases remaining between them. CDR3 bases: TGTGCCAGCACCCCTCGACAGGTGAATTCCTACGAGCAGTACTTC. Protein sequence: CASTPRQVNSYEQYF.

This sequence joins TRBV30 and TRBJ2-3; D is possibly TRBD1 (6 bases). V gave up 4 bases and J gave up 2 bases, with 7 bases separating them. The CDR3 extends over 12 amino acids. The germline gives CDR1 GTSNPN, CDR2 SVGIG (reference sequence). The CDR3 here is CAWNRDTDTQYF. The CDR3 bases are TGTGCCTGGAACAGGGACACAGATACGCAGTATTTT.

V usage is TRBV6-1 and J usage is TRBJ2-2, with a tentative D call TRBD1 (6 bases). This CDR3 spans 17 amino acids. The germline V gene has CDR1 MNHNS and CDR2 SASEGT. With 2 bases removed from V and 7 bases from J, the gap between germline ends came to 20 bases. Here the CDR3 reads CASSELIRGPRGGELFF. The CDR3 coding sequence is TGTGCCAGCAGTGAACTAATAAGGGGACCCAGGGGCGGGGAGCTGTTTTTT.

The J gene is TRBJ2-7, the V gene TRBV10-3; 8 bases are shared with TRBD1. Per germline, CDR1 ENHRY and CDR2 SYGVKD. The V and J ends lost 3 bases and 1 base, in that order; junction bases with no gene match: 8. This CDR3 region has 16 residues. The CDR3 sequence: CAISDPGTGFSYEQYF. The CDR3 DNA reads TGTGCCATCAGTGACCCCGGGACAGGATTTTCCTACGAGCAGTACTTC.

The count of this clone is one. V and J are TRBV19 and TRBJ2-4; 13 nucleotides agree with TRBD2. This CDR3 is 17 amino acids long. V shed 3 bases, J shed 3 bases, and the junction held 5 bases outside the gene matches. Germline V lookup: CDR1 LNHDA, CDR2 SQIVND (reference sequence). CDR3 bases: TGTGCCAGTAGTATTGCCGGGACTAGCGGGATCAAAAACATTCAGTACTTC. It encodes CASSIAGTSGIKNIQYF.

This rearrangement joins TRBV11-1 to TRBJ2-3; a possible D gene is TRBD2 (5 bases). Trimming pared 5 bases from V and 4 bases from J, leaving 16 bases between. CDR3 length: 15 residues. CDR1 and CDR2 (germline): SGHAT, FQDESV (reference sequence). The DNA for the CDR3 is TGTGCCAGCAGCCCCCGCCGGGGTGCGGCAGATACGCAGTATTTT. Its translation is CASSPRRGAADTQYF.

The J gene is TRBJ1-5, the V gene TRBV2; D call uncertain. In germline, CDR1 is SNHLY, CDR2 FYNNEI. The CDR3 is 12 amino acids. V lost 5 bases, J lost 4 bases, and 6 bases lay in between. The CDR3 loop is CASSPGNQPQHF. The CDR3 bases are TGTGCCAGCAGTCCGGGGAATCAGCCCCAGCATTTT. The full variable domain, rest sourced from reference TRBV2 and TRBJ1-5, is EPEVTQTPSHQVTQMGQEVILRCVPISNHLYFYWYRQILGQKVEFLVSFYNNEISEKSEIFDDQFSVERPDGSNFTLKIRSTKLEDSAMYFCASSPGNQPQHFGDGTRLSIL.

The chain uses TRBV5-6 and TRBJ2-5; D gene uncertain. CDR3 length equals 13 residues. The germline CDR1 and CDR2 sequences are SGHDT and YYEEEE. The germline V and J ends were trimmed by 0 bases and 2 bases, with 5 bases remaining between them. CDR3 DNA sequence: TGTGCCAGCAGCTTGGTCGGGCAAGAGACCCAGTACTTC. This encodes CASSLVGQETQYF.

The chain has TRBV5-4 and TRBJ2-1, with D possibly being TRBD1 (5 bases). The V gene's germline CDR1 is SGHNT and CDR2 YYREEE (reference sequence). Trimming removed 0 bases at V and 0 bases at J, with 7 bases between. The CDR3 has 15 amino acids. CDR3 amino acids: CASSLDRNSYNEQFF. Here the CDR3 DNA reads TGTGCCAGCAGCTTGGACAGGAACTCCTACAATGAGCAGTTCTTC.

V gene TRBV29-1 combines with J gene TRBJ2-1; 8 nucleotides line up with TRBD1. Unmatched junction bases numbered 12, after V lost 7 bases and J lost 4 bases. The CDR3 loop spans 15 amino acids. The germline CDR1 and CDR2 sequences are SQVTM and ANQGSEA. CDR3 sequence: CSGKTGTGNYNEQFF. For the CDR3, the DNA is TGCAGCGGTAAGACCGGGACAGGCAATTACAATGAGCAGTTCTTC.

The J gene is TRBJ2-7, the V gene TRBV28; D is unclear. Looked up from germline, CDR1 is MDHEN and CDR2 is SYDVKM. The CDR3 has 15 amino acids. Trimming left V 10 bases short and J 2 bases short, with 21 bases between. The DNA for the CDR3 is TGTGCCACCGTCTTCGGAGCCATTAAGCCCTACGAGCAGTACTTC. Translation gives CATVFGAIKPYEQYF.

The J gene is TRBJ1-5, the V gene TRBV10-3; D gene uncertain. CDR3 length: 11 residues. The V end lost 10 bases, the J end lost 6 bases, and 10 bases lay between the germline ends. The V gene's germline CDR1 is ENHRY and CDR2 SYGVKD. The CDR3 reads CASGLGQPQHF. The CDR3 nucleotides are TGTGCCAGCGGGTTGGGTCAGCCCCAGCATTTT.

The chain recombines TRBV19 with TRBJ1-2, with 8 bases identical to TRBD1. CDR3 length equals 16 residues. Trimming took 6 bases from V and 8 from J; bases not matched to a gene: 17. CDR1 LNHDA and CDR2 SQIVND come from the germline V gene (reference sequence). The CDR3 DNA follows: TGTGCCAGTAGCCAGGCAGGGGGCCAATCTCTTTGGGGCTACACCTTC. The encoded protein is CASSQAGGQSLWGYTF.

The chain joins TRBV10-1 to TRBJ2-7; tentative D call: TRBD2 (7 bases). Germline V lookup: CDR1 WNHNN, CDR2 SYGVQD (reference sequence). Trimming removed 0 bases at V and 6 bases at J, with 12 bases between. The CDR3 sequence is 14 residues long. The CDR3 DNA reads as TGCGCCAGCAGTGAGTCGAGGGGGGGCCCCGAGCAGTACTTC. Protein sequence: CASSESRGGPEQYF.

The CDR3 reads CASSRGLGGELFF. The CDR3 nucleotides are TGTGCCAGCAGCAGAGGGTTGGGCGGGGAGCTGTTTTTT. This sequence joins TRBV21-1 and TRBJ2-2; TRBD2 reflects the table's D call only, with no check against the DNA. TRBV21-1 is a listed pseudogene. This CDR3 is built from 13 residues.

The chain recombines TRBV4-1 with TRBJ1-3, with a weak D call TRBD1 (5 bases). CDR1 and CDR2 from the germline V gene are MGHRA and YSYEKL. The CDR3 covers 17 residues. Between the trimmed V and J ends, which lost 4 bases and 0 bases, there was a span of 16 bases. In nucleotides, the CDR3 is TGCGCCAGCAGCCCACAGGACGGCCGATACTCTGGAAACACCATATATTTT. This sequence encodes CASSPQDGRYSGNTIYF.

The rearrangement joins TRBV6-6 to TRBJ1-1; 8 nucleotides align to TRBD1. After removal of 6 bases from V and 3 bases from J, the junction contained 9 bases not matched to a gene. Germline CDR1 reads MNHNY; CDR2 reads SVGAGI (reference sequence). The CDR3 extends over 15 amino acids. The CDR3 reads CASRLDRGRYTEAFF. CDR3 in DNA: TGTGCCAGCAGACTAGACAGGGGCCGGTACACTGAAGCTTTCTTT.

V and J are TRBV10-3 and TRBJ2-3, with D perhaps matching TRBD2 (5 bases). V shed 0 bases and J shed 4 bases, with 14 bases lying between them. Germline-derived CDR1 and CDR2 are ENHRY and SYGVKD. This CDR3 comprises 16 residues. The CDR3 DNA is TGTGCCATCAGTGAGTCTGTGGGAGTCCCCCCAGATACGCAGTATTTT. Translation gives CAISESVGVPPDTQYF.

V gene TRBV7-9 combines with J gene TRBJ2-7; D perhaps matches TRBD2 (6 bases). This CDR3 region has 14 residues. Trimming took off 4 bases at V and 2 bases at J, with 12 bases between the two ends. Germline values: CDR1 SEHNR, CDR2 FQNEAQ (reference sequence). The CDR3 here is CASSSTSSAYEQYF. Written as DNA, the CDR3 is TGTGCCAGCAGCTCGACTAGTTCCGCCTACGAGCAGTACTTC.

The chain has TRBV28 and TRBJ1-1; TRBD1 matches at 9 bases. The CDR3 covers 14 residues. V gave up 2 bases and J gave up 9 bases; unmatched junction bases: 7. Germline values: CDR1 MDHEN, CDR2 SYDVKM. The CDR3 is CASSLTGGDLQAFF. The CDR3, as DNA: TGTGCCAGCAGTTTAACAGGGGGCGATCTACAAGCTTTCTTT.